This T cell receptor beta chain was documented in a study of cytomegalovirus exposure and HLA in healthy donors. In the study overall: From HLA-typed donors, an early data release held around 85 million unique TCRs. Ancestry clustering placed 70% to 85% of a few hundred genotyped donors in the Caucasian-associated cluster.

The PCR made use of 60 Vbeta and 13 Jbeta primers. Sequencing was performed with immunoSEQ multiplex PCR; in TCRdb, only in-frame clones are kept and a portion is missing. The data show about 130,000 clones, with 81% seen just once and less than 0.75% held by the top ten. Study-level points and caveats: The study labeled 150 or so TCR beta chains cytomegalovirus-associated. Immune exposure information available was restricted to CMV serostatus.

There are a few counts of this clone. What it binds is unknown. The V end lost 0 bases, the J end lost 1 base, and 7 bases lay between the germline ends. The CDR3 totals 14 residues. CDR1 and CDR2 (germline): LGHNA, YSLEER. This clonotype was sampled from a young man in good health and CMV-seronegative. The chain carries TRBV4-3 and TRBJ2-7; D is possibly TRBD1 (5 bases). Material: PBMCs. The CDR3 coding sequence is TGCGCCAGCAGCCAAGATTCAGGGTCCTACGAGCAGTACTTC. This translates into CASSQDSGSYEQYF.